This TCR beta chain was observed in a study of cytomegalovirus exposure and HLA in healthy donors. For the study at large: HLA-typed donors were the source of about 81 million unique TCRs held in an early data release. General study results and limits: Researchers catalogued 160 or so TCR beta chains as cytomegalovirus-associated. Upon later analysis, HLA-associated TCR beta chains proved more clonally expanded than other, equally common chains.

These donors counted as nominally healthy when sampled, but unrecorded immune exposures were likely. In its sample, this clone was seen once. Its antigen is unknown. 60 Vbeta and 13 Jbeta primers were used in PCR. Profiling relied on immunoSEQ multiplex PCR, and the TCRdb table lists in-frame clones only, not all of them. The data contain 190,000 or so clones, around three quarters of them seen just once; the ten biggest clones take up 0.65%. The sequence derives from a boy aged 5-17 years in good health and CMV-seronegative. Sequenced: PBMCs.

This CDR3 reads CASRTTSVETQYF. The CDR3, as DNA: TGTGCCAGCAGAACGACTAGCGTAGAGACCCAGTACTTC. This chain connects TRBV2 to TRBJ2-5; 8 nucleotides match TRBD2. Germline assignment: CDR1 SNHLY and CDR2 FYNNEI. This CDR3 spans 13 amino acids. Trimming at V came to 6 bases and at J to 4 bases, leaving 4 bases not matched to a gene.